Included here is one TCR beta chain sequence, with context. CDR1 MNHNY and CDR2 SVGAGI come from the germline V gene (reference sequence). Trimming removed 2 bases at V and 6 bases at J, with 20 bases between. The CDR3 is made up of 16 amino acids. This sample was taken from a study of T cell changes during pregnancy in multiple sclerosis. Measured with immunoSEQ multiplex PCR; TCRdb has only the in-frame clones, and not every one. The sample contains approximately 44,000 clones, over 80% of which appear only once. V gene TRBV6-6 combines with J gene TRBJ2-7, with D maybe TRBD2 (6 bases). This TCR was recovered from a female donor with multiple sclerosis, enrolled in a pregnancy study. The sample here was CD4+ T cells from peripheral blood mononuclear cells, taken before pregnancy. DNA of the CDR3: TGTGCCAGCAGTTACCCCGTGGCCGGGGGATGGCCCGAGCAGTACTTC. This encodes CASSYPVAGGWPEQYF.